The sequence of this TCR beta chain was determined in a study of blood T cell repertoires in COVID-19. Turning to the study itself: Acute-phase and convalescent COVID-19 samples originated in the United States, Italy and Spain.

The V end lost 3 bases, the J end lost 4 bases, and 6 bases lay between the germline ends. CDR3 length: 11 amino acids. In germline, CDR1 is DFQATT, CDR2 SNEGSKA (reference sequence). Per the authors' pipeline: The assay estimated nucleated cells by amplifying reference gene primers. TCRdb keeps only in-frame clones here, not all; method: immunoSEQ multiplex PCR. V, J and clone size reflect that table, while D and trimming were determined from the DNA. The sample has 99,000 or so clones; around 80% are singletons. The sample taken for sequencing was peripheral blood. J is TRBJ2-5 and V is TRBV20-1; D possibly corresponds to TRBD1 (5 bases). This clonotype was obtained from an elderly woman with acute or convalescent COVID-19. CDR3 protein: CSASTGETQYF. The CDR3 nucleotides are TGCAGTGCTAGTACAGGAGAGACCCAGTACTTC.